These 15 T cell receptor beta chains originate from one sample sequenced in a study of cytomegalovirus exposure and HLA in healthy donors. The primer mix had 60 Vbeta and 13 Jbeta primers. TCRdb keeps only in-frame clones here, not all; method: immunoSEQ multiplex PCR. The sample table includes 35,000 to 45,000 clones. Material: PBMCs. These receptors all come from a male donor in good health and CMV-seronegative.

This chain joins TRBV18 and TRBJ1-5; 8 bases are shared with TRBD1. Trimming cost V 2 bases and J 1 base; bases outside gene matches: 4. CDR1 and CDR2 (germline): KGHSH, LQKENI. The CDR3 spans 16 residues. The CDR3 region has the DNA TGTGCCAGCTCACCAGGGACAGGACGGAGCAATCAGCCCCAGCATTTT. Encoded protein: CASSPGTGRSNQPQHF.

The V call is TRBV6-5, the J call TRBJ1-4; the D is unclear. CDR1 and CDR2 from the germline V gene are MNHEY and SVGAGI. This CDR3 has 14 amino acids. Trimming took off 2 bases at V and 0 bases at J, with 4 bases between the two ends. Here the CDR3 reads CASSYLATNEKLFF. Here the CDR3 DNA reads TGTGCCAGCAGTTACCTTGCAACTAATGAAAAACTGTTTTTT.

The V gene is TRBV4-1, the J gene TRBJ2-1; 7 bases are a match to TRBD2. The ends lost 1 base at V and 4 bases at J; junction bases unmatched: 10. The V gene's germline CDR1 is MGHRA and CDR2 YSYEKL. This CDR3 is built from 17 residues. The CDR3 nucleotides are TGCGCCAGCAGCCAAGTACGAGCGGGGATCACTTACAATGAGCAGTTCTTC. Encoded protein: CASSQVRAGITYNEQFF.

This chain connects TRBV27 to TRBJ1-2, with 9 bases that match TRBD1. Trimming removed 4 bases from V and 3 bases from J; junction bases left unmatched: 6. Germline V CDR1 and CDR2: MNHEY, SMNVEV (reference sequence). This CDR3 region has 15 residues. The CDR3 sequence is CASSSQGAGDYGYTF. CDR3 coding DNA: TGTGCCAGCAGTTCACAGGGGGCGGGTGACTATGGCTACACCTTC.

The rearrangement joins TRBV5-8 to TRBJ1-3, with a weak D call TRBD1 (5 bases). V was shortened by 7 bases and J by 1 base, with 15 bases between the two germline ends. Germline CDR1 SGHTS, CDR2 YDEGEE. The CDR3 runs to 15 residues. DNA for the CDR3: TGTGCCAGCCACCCACGTTACAGGTCTGGAAACACCATATATTTT. Its protein is CASHPRYRSGNTIYF.

The chain carries TRBV7-9 and TRBJ1-1; 10 positions agree with TRBD1. The CDR3 is made up of 15 amino acids. V lost 3 bases to trimming and J lost 2 bases; unmatched junction nucleotides: 3. Germline V gives CDR1 SEHNR, CDR2 FQNEAQ (reference sequence). The CDR3 DNA sequence: TGTGCCAGCAGCTTTAGGACAGGGGGTAACACTGAAGCTTTCTTT. Its translation is CASSFRTGGNTEAFF.

V and J are TRBV5-6 and TRBJ2-7; 7 bases align to TRBD1. The CDR3 runs to 16 residues. V lost 0 bases to trimming and J lost 2 bases; unmatched junction nucleotides: 8. Germline CDR1 is SGHDT and CDR2 is YYEEEE. CDR3 DNA sequence: TGTGCCAGCAGCTTGGCTGGGGACAGCTCCGCCTACGAGCAGTACTTC. This sequence encodes CASSLAGDSSAYEQYF.

The gene calls are TRBV27 and TRBJ2-2; TRBD2 aligns across 7 bases. Germline V gene lookup returns CDR1 MNHEY and CDR2 SMNVEV (reference sequence). The J segment lost 7 bases and the V segment lost 3 bases, leaving 11 bases of the junction unmatched. The length of the CDR3 is 16 residues. CDR3 DNA: TGTGCCAGCAGTTTTAAGAGCGGGGCGGCGGGCGGGGAGCTGTTTTTT. This translates into CASSFKSGAAGGELFF.

The chain links TRBV6-6 to TRBJ1-3; maybe TRBD1 (6 bases). Trimming shortened V by 6 bases and J by 2 bases, and 17 bases separated the two germline ends. The length of the CDR3 is 16 residues. Germline V gene lookup returns CDR1 MNHNY and CDR2 SVGAGI (reference sequence). This chain's CDR3 is CASRGGGREAGNTIYF. CDR3 nucleotide sequence: TGTGCCAGCAGGGGGGGCGGGAGGGAAGCTGGAAACACCATATATTTT.

This chain joins TRBV18 and TRBJ2-7; D not resolved. Germline lookup yields CDR1 KGHSH and CDR2 LQKENI. The CDR3 is 13 amino acids. V was trimmed by 4 bases and J by 6 bases, leaving 13 bases between them. The CDR3 DNA follows: TGTGCCAGCTCACTCGATCGGGTAGCCGAGCAGTACTTC. This encodes CASSLDRVAEQYF. The full variable domain, with the rest looked up from reference TRBV18 and TRBJ2-7, is NAGVMQNPRHLVRRRGQEARLRCSPMKGHSHVYWYRQLPEEGLKFMVYLQKENIIDESGMPKERFSAEFPKEGPSILRIQQVVRGDSAAYFCASSLDRVAEQYFGPGTRLTVT.

This chain connects TRBV7-9 to TRBJ2-7, with D tentatively TRBD2 (7 bases). Trimming shortened V by 1 base and J by 2 bases, and 12 bases separated the two germline ends. The germline gives CDR1 SEHNR, CDR2 FQNEAQ (reference sequence). CDR3 length: 15 amino acids. The CDR3 DNA reads TGTGCCAGCAGCTTAGGGTGGGGGGGCCCCTACGAGCAGTACTTC. This translates into CASSLGWGGPYEQYF.

The J gene is TRBJ1-6, the V gene TRBV30, with unresolved D. V was shortened by 2 bases and J by 0 bases, with 11 bases between the two germline ends. CDR3 length: 16 residues. In germline, CDR1 is GTSNPN, CDR2 SVGIG (reference sequence). In DNA form, the CDR3 reads TGTGCCTGGAGTCTAGTGGGTAGCTCCTATAATTCACCCCTCCACTTT. Protein: CAWSLVGSSYNSPLHF.

The chain employs TRBV4-1 and TRBJ1-2; D call uncertain. Germline CDR1 is MGHRA and CDR2 is YSYEKL. Trimming took off 0 bases at V and 6 bases at J, with 8 bases between the two ends. The CDR3 totals 13 residues. The CDR3: CASSQERGHGYTF. The CDR3 DNA reads TGCGCCAGCAGCCAAGAGAGAGGCCATGGCTACACCTTC.

V usage is TRBV11-3 and J usage is TRBJ1-2; unclear D gene. V shed 5 bases and J shed 4 bases, with 17 bases lying between them. The CDR3 totals 15 residues. Germline V gene lookup returns CDR1 SGHNT and CDR2 YENEEA. The chain's CDR3 is CASSPGPGISYGYTF. For the CDR3, the DNA is TGTGCCAGCAGCCCAGGCCCGGGAATCAGCTATGGCTACACCTTC.

The rearrangement joins TRBV18 to TRBJ2-1, with 8 bases aligning to TRBD1. The CDR3 runs to 16 residues. The germline V gene encodes CDR1 KGHSH and CDR2 LQKENI. Losses at the gene ends were 4 bases for V and 1 base for J; bases not matched to a gene: 6. CDR3 amino acids: CASSRGQGRSYNEQFF. CDR3 nucleotide sequence: TGTGCCAGCTCACGAGGACAGGGTAGATCCTACAATGAGCAGTTCTTC.